This T cell receptor (beta chain) originates from a study of blood T cell repertoires in COVID-19. This clone was counted only a few times. This table comes from immunoSEQ multiplex PCR, and its TCRdb copy is limited to in-frame clones, with some not included. The sample yields roughly 200,000 clones, 83% seen once. The sequenced material came from PBMCs or T cells enriched from blood (not recorded which). The sequence was obtained from a woman between 50 and 59 years old who had been exposed to COVID-19.

CDR3 region: CASSESVGTGGSPLHF. In DNA, the CDR3 is TGCGCCAGCAGTGAGTCGGTTGGGACAGGGGGCTCACCCCTCCACTTT. The chain is built from TRBV10-1 and TRBJ1-6; TRBD1 matches 12 bases. Germline loops: CDR1 WNHNN, CDR2 SYGVQD (reference sequence). This CDR3 contains 16 residues. The trim removed 0 bases at V and 10 bases at J, leaving 4 bases unmatched.